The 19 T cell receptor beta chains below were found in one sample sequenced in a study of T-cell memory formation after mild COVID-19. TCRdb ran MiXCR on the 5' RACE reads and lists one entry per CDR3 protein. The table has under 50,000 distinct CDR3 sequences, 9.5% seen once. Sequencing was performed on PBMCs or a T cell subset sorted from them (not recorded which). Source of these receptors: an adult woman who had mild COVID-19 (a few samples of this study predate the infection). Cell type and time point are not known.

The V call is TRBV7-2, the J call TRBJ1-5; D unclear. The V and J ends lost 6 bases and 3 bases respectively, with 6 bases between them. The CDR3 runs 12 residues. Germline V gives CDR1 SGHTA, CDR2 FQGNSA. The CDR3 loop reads CASSDFNQPQHF. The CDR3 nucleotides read TGTGCCAGCAGTGACTTCAATCAGCCCCAGCATTTT.

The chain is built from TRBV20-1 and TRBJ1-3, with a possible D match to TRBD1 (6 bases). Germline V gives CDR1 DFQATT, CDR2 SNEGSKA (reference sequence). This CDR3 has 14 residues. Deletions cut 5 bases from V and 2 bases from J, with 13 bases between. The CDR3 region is CSAQDRSPGNTIYF. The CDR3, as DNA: TGCAGTGCTCAGGACAGAAGCCCTGGAAACACCATATATTTT.

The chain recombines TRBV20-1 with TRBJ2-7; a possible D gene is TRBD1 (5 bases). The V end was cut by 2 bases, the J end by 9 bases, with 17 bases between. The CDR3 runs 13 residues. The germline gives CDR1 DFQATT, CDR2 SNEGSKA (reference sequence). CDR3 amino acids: CSARRQPISGQYF. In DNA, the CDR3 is TGCAGTGCTAGAAGACAGCCTATATCAGGGCAGTACTTC.

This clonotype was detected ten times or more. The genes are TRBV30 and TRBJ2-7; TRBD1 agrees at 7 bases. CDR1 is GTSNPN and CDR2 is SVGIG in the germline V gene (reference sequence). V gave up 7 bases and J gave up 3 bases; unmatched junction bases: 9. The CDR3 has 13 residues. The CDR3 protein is CASVPRTGYEQYF. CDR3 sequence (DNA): TGTGCCTCCGTCCCACGGACAGGCTACGAGCAGTACTTC. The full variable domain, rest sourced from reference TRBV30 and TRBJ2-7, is SQTIHQWPATLVQPVGSPLSLECTVEGTSNPNLYWYRQAAGRGLQLLFYSVGIGQISSEVPQNLSASRPQDRQFILSSKKLLLSDSGFYLCASVPRTGYEQYFGPGTRLTVT.

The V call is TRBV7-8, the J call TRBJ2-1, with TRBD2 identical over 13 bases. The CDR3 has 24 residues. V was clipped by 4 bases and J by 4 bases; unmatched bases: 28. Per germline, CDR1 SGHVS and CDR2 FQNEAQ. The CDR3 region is CASSSPGLAGVSKKMGRIYNEQFF. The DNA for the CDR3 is TGTGCCAGCAGCTCACCAGGACTAGCGGGAGTTAGTAAGAAGATGGGGAGAATTTACAATGAGCAGTTCTTC.

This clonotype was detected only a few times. In DNA form, the CDR3 reads TGCAGTGCTTCTCCAGGGGGAGCTAACTATGGCTACACCTTC. Its translation is CSASPGGANYGYTF. This rearrangement joins TRBV20-1 to TRBJ1-2, with 7 bases fitting TRBD1. This CDR3 has 14 residues. The V gene end was trimmed by 5 bases and the J gene end by 0 bases; junction bases not matched to a gene: 6. Germline V gives CDR1 DFQATT, CDR2 SNEGSKA (reference sequence).

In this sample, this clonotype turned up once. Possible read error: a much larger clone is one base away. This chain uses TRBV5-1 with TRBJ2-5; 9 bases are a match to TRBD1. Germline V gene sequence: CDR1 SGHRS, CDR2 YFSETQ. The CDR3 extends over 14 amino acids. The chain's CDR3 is CARSSTGGMETQYF. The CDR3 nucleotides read TGCGCCAGAAGCTCCACAGGGGGCATGGAGACCCAGTACTTC. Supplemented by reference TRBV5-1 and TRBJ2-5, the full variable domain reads KAGVTQTPRYLIKTRGQQVTLSCSPISGHRSVSWYQQTPGQGLQFLFEYFSETQRNKGNFPGRFSGRQFSNSRSEMNVSTLELGDSALYLCARSSTGGMETQYFGPGTRLLVL.

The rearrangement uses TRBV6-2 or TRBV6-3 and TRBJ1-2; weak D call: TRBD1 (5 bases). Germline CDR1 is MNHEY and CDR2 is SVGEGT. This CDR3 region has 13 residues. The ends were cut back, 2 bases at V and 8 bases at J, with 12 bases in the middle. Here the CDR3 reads CASSYGRDVGYTF. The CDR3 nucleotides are TGTGCCAGCAGTTACGGCAGGGATGTCGGCTACACCTTC.

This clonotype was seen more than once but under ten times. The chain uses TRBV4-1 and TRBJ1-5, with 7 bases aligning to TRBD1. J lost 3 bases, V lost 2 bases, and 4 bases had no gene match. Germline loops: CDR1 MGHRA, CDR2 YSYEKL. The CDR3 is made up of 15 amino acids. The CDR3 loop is CASSQFDRDNQPQHF. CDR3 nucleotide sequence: TGCGCCAGCAGCCAATTCGACAGGGACAATCAGCCCCAGCATTTT.

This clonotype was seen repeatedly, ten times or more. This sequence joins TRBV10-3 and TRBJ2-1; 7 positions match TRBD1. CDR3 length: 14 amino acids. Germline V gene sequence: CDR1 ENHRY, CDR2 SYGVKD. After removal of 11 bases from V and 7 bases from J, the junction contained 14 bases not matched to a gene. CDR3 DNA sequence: TGTGCCGTCAATACAGGGGCCACGACTAATGAGCAGTTCTTC. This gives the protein CAVNTGATTNEQFF.

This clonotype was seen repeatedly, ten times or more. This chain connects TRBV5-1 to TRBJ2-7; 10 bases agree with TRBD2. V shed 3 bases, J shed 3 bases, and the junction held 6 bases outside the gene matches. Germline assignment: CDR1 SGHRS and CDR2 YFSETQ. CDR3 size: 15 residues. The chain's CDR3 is CASSSGLADFYEQYF. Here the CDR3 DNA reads TGCGCCAGCAGCTCTGGACTAGCGGATTTCTACGAGCAGTACTTC.

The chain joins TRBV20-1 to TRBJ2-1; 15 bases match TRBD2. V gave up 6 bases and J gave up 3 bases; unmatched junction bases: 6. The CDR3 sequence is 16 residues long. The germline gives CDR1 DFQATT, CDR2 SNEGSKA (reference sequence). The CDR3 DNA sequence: TGCAGTGCCGGACTAGCGGGAGGGCAGGGCTACAATGAGCAGTTCTTC. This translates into CSAGLAGGQGYNEQFF.

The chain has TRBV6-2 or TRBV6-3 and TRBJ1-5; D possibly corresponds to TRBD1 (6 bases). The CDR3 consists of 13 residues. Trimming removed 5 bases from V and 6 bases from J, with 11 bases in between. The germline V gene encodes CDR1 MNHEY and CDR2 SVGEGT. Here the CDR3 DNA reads TGTGCCAGCAGTGTACAGGGTCGTCAGCCCCAGCATTTT. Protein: CASSVQGRQPQHF.

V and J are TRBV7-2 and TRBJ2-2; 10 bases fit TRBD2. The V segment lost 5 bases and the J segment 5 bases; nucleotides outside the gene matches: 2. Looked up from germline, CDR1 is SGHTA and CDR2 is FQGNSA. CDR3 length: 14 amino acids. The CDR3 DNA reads TGTGCCAGCAGCCTACTAGCGGGAACCGGGGAGCTGTTTTTT. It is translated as CASSLLAGTGELFF.

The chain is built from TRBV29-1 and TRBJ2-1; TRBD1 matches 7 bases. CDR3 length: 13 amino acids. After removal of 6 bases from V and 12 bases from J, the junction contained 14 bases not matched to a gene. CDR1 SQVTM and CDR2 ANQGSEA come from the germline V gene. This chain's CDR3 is CSVQGQISPGQFF. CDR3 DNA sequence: TGCAGCGTACAGGGACAGATCTCCCCTGGGCAGTTCTTC.

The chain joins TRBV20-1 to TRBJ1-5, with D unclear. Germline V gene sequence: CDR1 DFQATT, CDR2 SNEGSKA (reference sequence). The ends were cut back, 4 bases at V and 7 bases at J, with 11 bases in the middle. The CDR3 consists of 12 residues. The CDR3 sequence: CSATGSTQPQHF. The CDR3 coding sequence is TGCAGTGCTACCGGGAGCACGCAGCCCCAGCATTTT.

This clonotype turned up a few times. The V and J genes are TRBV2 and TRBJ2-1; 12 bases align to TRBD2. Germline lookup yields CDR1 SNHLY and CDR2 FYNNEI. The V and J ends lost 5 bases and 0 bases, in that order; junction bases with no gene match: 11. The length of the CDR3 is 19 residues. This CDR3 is CASSYARTSGNPSYNEQFF. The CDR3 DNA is TGTGCCAGCAGTTATGCCCGGACTAGCGGGAACCCCTCCTACAATGAGCAGTTCTTC. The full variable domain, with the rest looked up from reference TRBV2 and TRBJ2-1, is EPEVTQTPSHQVTQMGQEVILRCVPISNHLYFYWYRQILGQKVEFLVSFYNNEISEKSEIFDDQFSVERPDGSNFTLKIRSTKLEDSAMYFCASSYARTSGNPSYNEQFFGPGTRLTVL.

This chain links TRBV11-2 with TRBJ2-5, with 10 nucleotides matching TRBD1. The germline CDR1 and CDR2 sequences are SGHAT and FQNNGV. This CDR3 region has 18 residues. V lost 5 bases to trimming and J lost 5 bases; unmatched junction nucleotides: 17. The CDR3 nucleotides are TGTGCCAGCAGCCCTCCGGGTGACAGGGGGCGACTTGGGGAGACCCAGTACTTC. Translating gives CASSPPGDRGRLGETQYF.

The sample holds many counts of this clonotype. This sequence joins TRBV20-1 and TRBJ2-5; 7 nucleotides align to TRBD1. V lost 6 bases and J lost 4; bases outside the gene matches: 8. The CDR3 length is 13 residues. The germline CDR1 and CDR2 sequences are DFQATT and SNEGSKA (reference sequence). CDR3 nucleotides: TGCAGTGCGCCGACAGGGTCGGGAGAGACCCAGTACTTC. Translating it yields CSAPTGSGETQYF.